The 23 T cell receptor beta chains given below trace back to one sample, sequenced in a study of tumor-infiltrating lymphocytes in primary liver carcinoma. Out of unsorted whole blood came the blood RNA, and germline DNA was extracted as well. Starting material of 500 ng total RNA yielded TCR beta cDNA via a constant-region primer. Slightly modified ARM-PCR, run as three nested multiplex PCR rounds, produced the TCR beta libraries. The first two PCR rounds used TRBV1-TRBV30 forward primers with a C-beta reverse primer, roughly 10 cycles each. TCRdb itself ran the multiplex PCR reads through MiXCR, one entry per CDR3 protein. The table includes fewer than 350,000 distinct CDR3 sequences, around three fifths detected once. The sample comprised peripheral blood. Receptors were obtained from a man aged 35 to 55 with primary liver carcinoma and hepatitis B virus infection.

With respect to this clonotype: Because it lacks the conserved phenylalanine or tryptophan at the end, this CDR3 is likely a read error. V gene TRBV29-1 combines with J gene TRBJ2-7, with a tentative D call TRBD1 (6 bases). Germline-derived CDR1 and CDR2 are SQVTM and ANQGSEA. This CDR3 has 14 residues. The CDR3 sequence is CSVGGQSSFYEQYL. In nucleotides, the CDR3 is TGCAGTGTCGGAGGACAGTCCAGCTTCTACGAGCAGTACCTC.

This clonotype was seen at least ten times. The gene calls are TRBV6-5 and TRBJ1-1, with D perhaps TRBD1 (6 bases). This CDR3 contains 14 residues. The germline V gene encodes CDR1 MNHEY and CDR2 SVGAGI. V gave up 8 bases and J gave up 3 bases, with 16 bases separating them. CDR3 nucleotides: TGTGCCAGCGGAGATCCGGGGGCGTACACTGAAGCTTTCTTT. Its translation is CASGDPGAYTEAFF.

About this clonotype itself: A much bigger clone sits one base away, suggesting this may be a read error. This chain links TRBV10-2 with TRBJ1-4; no clear D gene. Germline loops: CDR1 WSHSY, CDR2 SAAADI. V was cut by 11 bases and J by 0 bases, with 13 bases left in between. There are 14 residues in the CDR3. Written as DNA, the CDR3 is TGCGCCTGCTCTCGGGAGGCAACTAATGAAAAACTGTTTTTT. It specifies CACSREATNEKLFF.

There are a few counts of this clonotype. The chain has TRBV30 and TRBJ2-5; D ambiguous. Trimming removed 0 bases from V and 3 bases from J, with 14 bases in between. CDR1 GTSNPN and CDR2 SVGIG come from the germline V gene (reference sequence). CDR3 length equals 15 residues. CDR3 sequence (DNA): TGTGCCTGGAGTGTACCCTGGGCCGAGGAAGAGACCCAGTACTTC. Translated: CAWSVPWAEEETQYF.

About this clonotype: The junction and the germline gene differ at one end; a read error may be behind it. The V gene is TRBV6-1, the J gene TRBJ2-4; 11 bases line up with TRBD2. Per the germline V gene, CDR1 is MNHNS and CDR2 is SASEGT. The CDR3 contains 15 residues. The CDR3 is CASSESVAGGQRVYF. CDR3 nucleotide sequence: TGTGCCAGCAGTGAATCGGTAGCGGGAGGGCAGCGGGTGTACTTT.

This clonotype has just one count. At one end, the junction sequence differs from germline, possibly due to a read error. V usage is TRBV10-3 and J usage is TRBJ1-6; D remains unclear. There are 15 residues in the CDR3. Germline assignment: CDR1 ENHRY and CDR2 SYGVKD. Here the CDR3 reads CAISESEAQDSPLHF. For the CDR3, the DNA is TGTGCCATCAGCGAGTCGGAGGCTCAGGATTCACCCCTCCACTTT.

This clonotype came up many times. This rearrangement joins TRBV10-3 to TRBJ2-1; 11 bases line up with TRBD2. Per the germline V gene, CDR1 is ENHRY and CDR2 is SYGVKD. The CDR3 covers 20 residues. Trimming cost V 4 bases and J 0 bases; bases outside gene matches: 14. The CDR3 spells CAISGGLADYKSSSYNEQFF. The CDR3 DNA follows: TGTGCCATCAGTGGGGGACTAGCGGATTATAAAAGTAGCTCCTACAATGAGCAGTTCTTC.

As for this clonotype: A much more abundant neighbour one base away suggests this may be a read error. CDR3 sequence: CASSFRGTNPPLHF. The CDR3 DNA reads TGTGCCAGCAGTTTCAGAGGGACTAATCCACCCCTCCACTTT. This chain joins TRBV12-3 or TRBV12-4 and TRBJ1-6; perhaps TRBD1 as D (5 bases). There are 14 residues in the CDR3.

The chain joins TRBV7-9 to TRBJ2-7; tentatively, D is TRBD1 (6 bases). Germline-derived CDR1 and CDR2 are SEHNR and FQNEAQ (reference sequence). There are 15 residues in the CDR3. V shed 4 bases and J shed 2 bases, with 15 bases lying between them. CDR3 DNA: TGTGCCAGCAGCTCAGTGACAGGCGGTACCTACGAGCAGTACTTC. Amino acids: CASSSVTGGTYEQYF.

This clonotype is medium-sized (0.01 to 0.1%) in the sample. This chain links TRBV11-2 with TRBJ2-4; 10 bases align to TRBD2. Germline lookup yields CDR1 SGHAT and CDR2 FQNNGV. V lost 6 bases to trimming and J lost 7 bases; unmatched junction nucleotides: 12. The CDR3 runs 16 residues. CDR3 in amino acids: CASSLYSGRNANIQYF. The CDR3 DNA sequence: TGTGCCAGCAGTCTATATAGCGGGAGGAATGCGAACATTCAGTACTTC. Full variable domain (remainder filled in from reference TRBV11-2 and TRBJ2-4): EAGVAQSPRYKIIEKRQSVAFWCNPISGHATLYWYQQILGQGPKLLIQFQNNGVVDDSQLPKDRFSAERLKGVDSTLKIQPAKLEDSAVYLCASSLYSGRNANIQYFGAGTRLSVL.

This clonotype was detected once. At one end the junction does not follow the germline gene, possibly because of a read error. The chain recombines TRBV6-2 or TRBV6-3 with TRBJ1-5; D remains ambiguous. Germline assignment: CDR1 MNHEY and CDR2 SVGEGT. The CDR3 loop spans 17 amino acids. CDR3 region: CASSHSIRYGLDQPQHF. For the CDR3, the DNA is TGTGCCAGCAGTCACTCGATCCGGTACGGACTCGATCAGCCCCAGCATTTT.

This chain connects TRBV4-1 to TRBJ2-3, with 7 bases lining up with TRBD2. V shed 4 bases, J shed 6 bases, and the junction held 4 bases outside the gene matches. CDR3 length: 13 amino acids. Germline-derived CDR1 and CDR2 are MGHRA and YSYEKL. Here the CDR3 DNA reads TGCGCCAGCAGCCGTCTGGGAGGGGATACGCAGTATTTT. Its protein product is CASSRLGGDTQYF.

Regarding this clonotype: A read error may explain this, as a much larger clone is one base away. Here the CDR3 omits its conserved ending phenylalanine or tryptophan, so a read error is the likely source. The V and J genes are TRBV6-2 or TRBV6-3 and TRBJ2-1; 7 bases map to TRBD2. CDR1 is MNHEY, CDR2 SVGEGT, per germline. This CDR3 has 18 residues. The junction had 12 bases not matched to a gene; V was cut back by 4 bases and J by 0 bases. DNA of the CDR3: TGTGCCAGCAGTTCCATCGGGGCGGGGGTGAGCTCCTACAATGAGCAGTTCCTC. Translation: CASSSIGAGVSSYNEQFL.

This clonotype was detected many times. The chain uses TRBV13 and TRBJ2-4, with 7 bases identical to TRBD1. Trimming cost V 5 bases and J 9 bases; bases outside gene matches: 7. Germline V lookup: CDR1 PRHDT, CDR2 FYEKMQ (reference sequence). The CDR3 consists of 13 residues. The CDR3 reads CASSPKGQPIQYF. The CDR3 DNA reads as TGTGCCAGCAGCCCAAAGGGACAGCCCATTCAGTACTTC.

This clonotype appeared many times. V is TRBV6-6 and J is TRBJ2-7; D gene ambiguous. Trimming pared 6 bases from V and 6 bases from J, leaving 12 bases between. The germline CDR1 and CDR2 sequences are MNHNY and SVGAGI (reference sequence). CDR3 length equals 12 residues. CDR3 residues: CASRSPGREQYF. The CDR3 nucleotides are TGTGCCAGCAGATCCCCGGGTCGCGAGCAGTACTTC.

Points on this clonotype: The CDR3 does not close with the conserved phenylalanine or tryptophan, likely indicating a read error. The gene calls are TRBV29-1 and TRBJ2-7; D is perhaps TRBD2 (6 bases). CDR1 is SQVTM, CDR2 ANQGSEA, per germline. CDR3 length: 11 residues. The CDR3 DNA reads as TGCAGTGCTGGGGGGACCGACGAGCAGTACCTC. This gives the protein CSAGGTDEQYL.

Turning to this clonotype: In this CDR3 the conserved last residue, phenylalanine or tryptophan, is missing, so a read error is likely. The DNA is omitted, as the CDR3 cannot be located on it reliably, and the CDR3 follows TCRdb's listing. The rearrangement links TRBV6-1 to TRBJ2-1; the table's D call, TRBD2, was not checked against the DNA. 11 amino acids form the CDR3, both terminal residues included. From germline, CDR1 is MNHNS and CDR2 SASEGT. This CDR3 reads CASELAGGLFS.

Worth noting for this clonotype: The junction and the germline gene differ at one end; a read error may be behind it. The chain uses TRBV6-1 and TRBJ1-6, with D hard to call. This CDR3 is built from 15 residues. The V gene's germline CDR1 is MNHNS and CDR2 SASEGT. The CDR3 here is CASSAGIGYASSLHF. The DNA for the CDR3 is TGTGCCAGCAGTGCCGGGATAGGGTATGCTTCATCCCTCCACTTT.

The J gene is TRBJ2-1, the V gene TRBV7-9, with 15 nucleotides matching TRBD2. CDR1 is SEHNR and CDR2 is FQNEAQ in the germline V gene (reference sequence). The length of the CDR3 is 20 residues. After removal of 6 bases from V and 4 bases from J, the junction contained 16 bases not matched to a gene. The CDR3 bases are TGTGCCAGCAGGAAACCCGCGGGACTAGCGGGAGGATCTCGATACAATGAGCAGTTCTTC. Translated: CASRKPAGLAGGSRYNEQFF.

Details on this clonotype: Relative to the germline gene, one junction end is altered; a read error may explain this. The chain is built from TRBV11-2 and TRBJ2-7; no reliable D call. The CDR3 sequence is 12 residues long. The germline V gene has CDR1 SGHAT and CDR2 FQNNGV. CDR3 DNA sequence: TGTGCCTACAGCTTAGGCGAGTACGAGCATTACTTC. Amino acid sequence: CAYSLGEYEHYF.

This clonotype was seen a single time. The V and J genes are TRBV2 and TRBJ2-3; 8 nucleotides match TRBD1. V shed 4 bases and J 0 bases; nucleotides not matched to a gene: 3. The CDR3 extends over 15 amino acids. CDR1 and CDR2 (germline): SNHLY, FYNNEI. The CDR3 DNA is TGTGCCAGCAGTGGACAGGGGCCGAGCACAGATACGCAGTATTTT. Residues: CASSGQGPSTDTQYF.

The V gene is TRBV11-1, the J gene TRBJ2-7; D is unclear. The V end was cut by 5 bases, the J end by 2 bases, with 13 bases between. The CDR3 is 14 residues long. CDR1 and CDR2 from the germline V gene are SGHAT and FQDESV (reference sequence). The chain's CDR3 is CASSVNMEPYEQYF. The CDR3 nucleotides read TGTGCCAGCAGCGTAAACATGGAGCCCTACGAGCAGTACTTC.

The V gene is TRBV4-1, the J gene TRBJ2-3; D is unclear. The V and J ends lost 2 bases and 6 bases respectively, with 9 bases between them. Germline CDR1 is MGHRA and CDR2 is YSYEKL. There are 13 residues in the CDR3. CDR3: CASSQRARDTQYF. The DNA for the CDR3 is TGCGCCAGCAGCCAACGGGCACGGGATACGCAGTATTTT.